Shown below are 25 T cell receptor beta chains from a single sample sequenced in a study of shared clonotypes between healthy human individuals. Some clones are missing from TCRdb's copy, which holds only in-frame ones; the method was immunoSEQ multiplex PCR. The table includes fewer than 700,000 clones, roughly four fifths detected once. Sequencing used PBMCs. All receptors derive from a woman aged 40 to 55 in good health. Some clones in this sample may be carry-over from other donors' samples.

This clone was seen many times. The V gene is TRBV4-2, the J gene TRBJ2-2; 12 bases match TRBD2. The CDR3 consists of 17 residues. CDR1 is LGHNA and CDR2 is YNFKEQ in the germline V gene. V gave up 4 bases and J gave up 1 base; unmatched junction bases: 4. CDR3: CASSPSGLAGNTGELFF. In DNA, the CDR3 is TGTGCCAGCAGCCCCTCGGGACTAGCGGGGAACACCGGGGAGCTGTTTTTT.

This clone was observed a handful of times. The chain combines TRBV9 with TRBJ1-2; D not resolved. V dropped 0 bases and J dropped 2 bases, with 5 bases sitting between them. The CDR3 is made up of 13 amino acids. CDR1 is SGDLS and CDR2 is YYNGEE in the germline V gene. The DNA of the CDR3 is TGTGCCAGCAGCGTAGCCAGAAACTATGGCTACACCTTC. This translates into CASSVARNYGYTF. The variable domain in full, completed from reference TRBV9 and TRBJ1-2, reads DSGVTQTPKHLITATGQRVTLRCSPRSGDLSVYWYQQSLDQGLQFLIQYYNGEERAKGNILERFSAQQFPDLHSELNLSSLELGDSALYFCASSVARNYGYTFGSGTRLTVV.

The chain employs TRBV28 and TRBJ2-7; the D gene is possibly TRBD1 (5 bases). Per the germline V gene, CDR1 is MDHEN and CDR2 is SYDVKM. V was shortened by 3 bases and J by 6 bases, with 12 bases between the two germline ends. The CDR3 is 13 residues long. The CDR3 DNA is TGTGCCAGCAGTTTGGTCACAGGTACCGAGCAGTACTTC. Encoded protein: CASSLVTGTEQYF.

The chain has TRBV11-3 and TRBJ2-1; 13 positions match TRBD2. The CDR3 covers 14 residues. Per germline, CDR1 SGHNT and CDR2 YENEEA. V lost 4 bases to trimming and J lost 9 bases; unmatched junction nucleotides: 3. CDR3 nucleotides: TGTGCCAGCAGCTGGACTAGCGGGAGCCCTGAGCAGTTCTTC. The encoded protein is CASSWTSGSPEQFF.

This chain connects TRBV7-9 to TRBJ2-7; TRBD2 agrees at 12 bases. Germline assignment: CDR1 SEHNR and CDR2 FQNEAQ (reference sequence). This CDR3 has 15 residues. Unmatched junction bases numbered 7, after V lost 5 bases and J lost 5 bases. In DNA form, the CDR3 reads TGTGCCAGCAGCAGGAGACTAGCGGGAGACGACGAGCAGTACTTC. This sequence encodes CASSRRLAGDDEQYF.

The chain has TRBV6-5 and TRBJ1-5, with D maybe TRBD1 (5 bases). Germline V gene lookup returns CDR1 MNHEY and CDR2 SVGAGI. The CDR3 is made up of 15 amino acids. Trimming left V 2 bases short and J 7 bases short, with 15 bases between. For the CDR3, the DNA is TGTGCCAGCAGTTACCGGGGGTCTCGAGGCCAGCCCCAGCATTTT. This codes for CASSYRGSRGQPQHF.

V usage is TRBV2 and J usage is TRBJ2-2; maybe TRBD1 (6 bases). V gave up 7 bases and J gave up 7 bases, with 13 bases separating them. The germline CDR1 and CDR2 sequences are SNHLY and FYNNEI. This CDR3 is 13 amino acids long. The CDR3 sequence is CASNKGDGGELFF. DNA of the CDR3: TGTGCCAGCAATAAGGGGGATGGCGGGGAGCTGTTTTTT.

Regarding this clone: A much larger clonotype is one base distant, so this may be a read error. The J gene is TRBJ2-7, the V gene TRBV2; TRBD1 might be the D (5 bases). Trimming removed 11 bases from V and 0 bases from J, with 11 bases in between. The CDR3 runs to 12 residues. CDR1 is SNHLY and CDR2 is FYNNEI in the germline V gene. In DNA, the CDR3 is TGTGCCGGCTCAGGGTCCTCCTACGAGCAGTACTTC. Its protein product is CAGSGSSYEQYF.

The V and J genes are TRBV28 and TRBJ1-5; maybe TRBD1 (5 bases). From germline, CDR1 is MDHEN and CDR2 SYDVKM. The CDR3 totals 15 residues. Trimming took 6 bases from V and 4 from J, leaving 16 bases between them. The CDR3 sequence: CASSLGQGSNQPQHF. In DNA form, the CDR3 reads TGTGCCAGCAGCTTAGGGCAGGGATCAAATCAGCCCCAGCATTTT.

Turning to this clone: The junction shows a germline mismatch at one end, possibly a read error. This chain uses TRBV6-6 with TRBJ2-7; TRBD1 matches at 9 bases. This CDR3 contains 15 residues. Germline CDR1 MNHNY, CDR2 SVGAGI (reference sequence). In DNA, the CDR3 is TGTGCCAGCAGTAACTCCGGGACAGGGTCTTCCGAGCAGTACTTC. It codes for CASSNSGTGSSEQYF.

V gene TRBV18 combines with J gene TRBJ1-2, with D possibly being TRBD1 (5 bases). V was shortened by 1 base and J by 4 bases, with 13 bases between the two germline ends. The CDR3 consists of 15 residues. The germline V gene has CDR1 KGHSH and CDR2 LQKENI. CDR3 residues: CASSPRATDLYGYTF. CDR3 coding DNA: TGTGCCAGCTCACCACGCGCGACAGACCTCTATGGCTACACCTTC.

The V call is TRBV7-9, the J call TRBJ2-7; D is possibly TRBD2 (6 bases). The V end was cut by 4 bases, the J end by 2 bases, with 18 bases between. The CDR3 is 16 residues long. Germline CDR1 and CDR2: SEHNR and FQNEAQ (reference sequence). CDR3 nucleotide sequence: TGTGCCAGCAGCTCCCAGTGGGACGGGAGCCCCTACGAGCAGTACTTC. Its translation is CASSSQWDGSPYEQYF.

This clone was counted once. V and J are TRBV18 and TRBJ1-2; 10 nucleotides agree with TRBD1. The CDR3 has 15 residues. Trimming cost V 2 bases and J 5 bases; bases outside gene matches: 5. Germline loops: CDR1 KGHSH, CDR2 LQKENI. The CDR3 reads CASSPLTGGRYGYTF. In DNA, the CDR3 is TGTGCCAGCTCACCATTGACAGGGGGCAGGTATGGCTACACCTTC.

The V call is TRBV19, the J call TRBJ1-1; 7 nucleotides agree with TRBD1. The CDR3 runs 13 residues. Per germline, CDR1 LNHDA and CDR2 SQIVND (reference sequence). With 10 bases clipped from V and 3 bases from J, the junction kept 8 bases outside the gene matches. CDR3 DNA sequence: TGTGCCAATAGGGCGACAGGGTACACTGAAGCTTTCTTT. This encodes CANRATGYTEAFF.

This sequence joins TRBV6-5 and TRBJ2-3, with TRBD1 as a possible D gene (6 bases). V lost 5 bases and J 5 bases, leaving 14 bases between the germline ends. The CDR3 contains 14 residues. The germline V gene encodes CDR1 MNHEY and CDR2 SVGAGI. CDR3 residues: CASSLQGQGDTQYF. The DNA of the CDR3 is TGTGCCAGCAGTCTACAGGGTCAAGGAGATACGCAGTATTTT.

The genes are TRBV12-1 and TRBJ1-1; TRBD1, the table's D call, was not compared with the DNA. TRBV12-1 is a recognized pseudogene. This CDR3 comprises 17 residues. The CDR3 is CASILPTGGVLFTEAFF. Written as DNA, the CDR3 is TGTGCCAGCATTCTACCGACAGGGGGTGTCTTATTCACTGAAGCTTTCTTT.

This sequence joins TRBV5-1 and TRBJ1-3; D may be TRBD1 (5 bases). The CDR3 sequence is 15 residues long. The V end lost 5 bases, the J end lost 4 bases, and 16 bases lay between the germline ends. In germline, CDR1 is SGHRS, CDR2 YFSETQ. DNA for the CDR3: TGCGCCAGCAGTCCGGGGGGAACTCACGGAAACACCATATATTTT. Residues: CASSPGGTHGNTIYF. Together with reference TRBV5-1 and TRBJ1-3, the CDR3 gives the full variable domain: KAGVTQTPRYLIKTRGQQVTLSCSPISGHRSVSWYQQTPGQGLQFLFEYFSETQRNKGNFPGRFSGRQFSNSRSEMNVSTLELGDSALYLCASSPGGTHGNTIYFGEGSWLTVV.

The chain is built from TRBV7-3 and TRBJ2-5, with a weak D call TRBD2 (5 bases). The length of the CDR3 is 15 residues. Per the germline V gene, CDR1 is SGHTA and CDR2 is FQGTGA. V was clipped by 0 bases and J by 5 bases, with 13 bases between them. For the CDR3, the DNA is TGTGCCAGCAGCTTAACGGCCACCACGGGGGAGACCCAGTACTTC. Translating it yields CASSLTATTGETQYF.

In the case of this clone: A read error is possible here, since a much larger clone lies one base away. The rearrangement uses TRBV6-1 and TRBJ1-5; possibly TRBD1 for D (6 bases). This CDR3 has 12 amino acids. V was trimmed by 11 bases and J by 5 bases, leaving 13 bases between them. Germline CDR1 and CDR2: MNHNS and SASEGT. The CDR3: CAGLRGHQPQHF. DNA of the CDR3: TGTGCCGGCCTCCGGGGGCATCAGCCCCAGCATTTT.

V is TRBV5-4 and J is TRBJ1-1; D unresolved. Germline lookup yields CDR1 SGHNT and CDR2 YYREEE (reference sequence). Between the trimmed V and J ends, which lost 1 base and 3 bases, there was a span of 10 bases. The CDR3 spans 14 residues. Here the CDR3 reads CASSLKPGDTEAFF. CDR3 DNA: TGTGCCAGCAGCTTGAAACCTGGAGACACTGAAGCTTTCTTT.

This clone was found a few times. V gene TRBV5-1 combines with J gene TRBJ2-7; D is ambiguous. The CDR3 is 14 amino acids. Germline loops: CDR1 SGHRS, CDR2 YFSETQ. The V gene lost 1 base and the J gene lost 2 bases, with 10 bases spanning the gap. CDR3 region: CASSLSRSAYEQYF. CDR3 DNA: TGCGCCAGCAGCTTGAGCCGTTCGGCCTACGAGCAGTACTTC.

With regard to this clone: One junction end disagrees with the germline gene, perhaps due to a read error. This chain joins TRBV7-7 and TRBJ2-2; D remains ambiguous. Germline loops: CDR1 SSHAT, CDR2 FNYEAQ (reference sequence). The CDR3 covers 15 residues. The CDR3 sequence: CASSFDTLTSGELFF. CDR3 sequence (DNA): TGTGCTAGCAGCTTTGACACCTTAACGTCCGGGGAGCTGTTTTTT.

The chain carries TRBV2 and TRBJ2-7; 15 nucleotides match TRBD2. CDR1 is SNHLY and CDR2 is FYNNEI in the germline V gene. The CDR3 consists of 15 residues. Trimming removed 6 bases from V and 4 bases from J; junction bases left unmatched: 4. The CDR3 bases are TGTGCCAGCAGAAAGGGACTAGCGGGAGGATACGAGCAGTACTTC. Residues: CASRKGLAGGYEQYF.

The V and J genes are TRBV7-6 and TRBJ1-4; no clear D. The V gene lost 0 bases and the J gene lost 4 bases, with 12 bases spanning the gap. The CDR3 loop spans 16 amino acids. Germline V lookup: CDR1 SGHVS, CDR2 FNYEAQ. The CDR3 reads CASSLARSSLNEKLFF. As DNA, the CDR3 is TGTGCCAGCAGCTTAGCGCGGAGCAGCCTTAATGAAAAACTGTTTTTT. Drawing the rest from reference TRBV7-6 and TRBJ1-4, the complete variable domain is GAGVSQSPRYKVTKRGQDVALRCDPISGHVSLYWYRQALGQGPEFLTYFNYEAQQDKSGLPNDRFSAERPEGSISTLTIQRTEQRDSAMYRCASSLARSSLNEKLFFGSGTQLSVL.

On this clone: This likely comes from a read error, as the CDR3 has no conserved phenylalanine or tryptophan at its end. This chain joins TRBV9 and TRBJ2-7, with 10 positions matching TRBD2. The CDR3 is 15 amino acids. CDR1 and CDR2 (germline): SGDLS, YYNGEE. Trimming at V came to 3 bases and at J to 4 bases, leaving 7 bases not matched to a gene. The CDR3 reads CASSARPSGGYEQYL. The DNA of the CDR3 is TGTGCCAGCAGCGCACGACCTAGCGGGGGTTACGAGCAGTACTTA.